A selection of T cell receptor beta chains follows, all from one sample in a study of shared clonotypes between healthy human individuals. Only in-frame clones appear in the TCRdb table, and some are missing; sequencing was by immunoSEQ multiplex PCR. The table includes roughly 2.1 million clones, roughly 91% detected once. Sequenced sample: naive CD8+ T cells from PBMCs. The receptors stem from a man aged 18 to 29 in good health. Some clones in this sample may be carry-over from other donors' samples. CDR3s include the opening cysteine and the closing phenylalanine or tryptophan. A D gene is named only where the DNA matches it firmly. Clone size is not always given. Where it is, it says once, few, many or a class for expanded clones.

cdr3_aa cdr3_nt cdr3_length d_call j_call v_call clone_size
CASSGRTGNYGYTF TGTGCCAGCAGCGGACGGACCGGGAACTATGGCTACACCTTC 14 NA TRBJ1-2 TRBV9 NA
CASSWGQNTEAFF TGTGCCAGCAGCTGGGGACAGAACACTGAAGCTTTCTTT 13 NA TRBJ1-1 TRBV7-3 NA
CASSSYPGTSGRGQETQYF TGTGCCAGCAGTTCGTACCCCGGGACTAGCGGGAGGGGCCAAGAGACCCAGTACTTC 19 TRBD2 TRBJ2-5 TRBV27 NA
CASSRPATGSRTGELFF TGTGCCAGCAGCCGGCCCGCGACAGGGAGTCGGACCGGGGAGCTGTTTTTT 17 TRBD1 TRBJ2-2 TRBV9 NA
CASSIGQGGLETQYF TGTGCCAGTAGTATAGGTCAGGGGGGGTTAGAGACCCAGTACTTC 15 NA TRBJ2-5 TRBV19 NA
CAWNKQGEYTEAFF TGTGCCTGGAACAAACAGGGGGAGTACACTGAAGCTTTCTTT 14 TRBD1 TRBJ1-1 TRBV30 NA
CASSFRGGTEAFF TGTGCCAGCAGTTTCAGGGGTGGCACTGAAGCTTTCTTT 13 NA TRBJ1-1 TRBV27 few
CASSLGTGTYGYTF TGTGCCAGCAGCTTAGGTACGGGAACCTATGGCTACACCTTC 14 NA TRBJ1-2 TRBV7-9 NA
CASSLTGLANTGELFF TGTGCCAGTAGTCTCACAGGGCTAGCGAACACCGGGGAGCTGTTTTTT 16 NA TRBJ2-2 TRBV19 NA
CASGRTSYEQFF TGTGCCAGCGGCCGAACTAGCTATGAGCAGTTCTTC 12 NA TRBJ2-1 TRBV11-3 NA
CASTERGTVSYGYTF TGTGCCAGCACCGAGAGGGGGACAGTCTCATATGGCTACACCTTC 15 TRBD1 TRBJ1-2 TRBV28 NA
CASSLDPRTAYEQYF TGTGCCAGCAGCTTAGACCCCAGGACGGCCTACGAGCAGTACTTC 15 NA TRBJ2-7 TRBV7-8 NA
CASNLWTGHNEQFF TGTGCCAGCAATCTGTGGACAGGGCACAATGAGCAGTTCTTC 14 TRBD1 TRBJ2-1 TRBV27 NA
CASSVGAGKGGYTF TGTGCCAGCAGCGTAGGGGCTGGGAAAGGCGGCTACACCTTC 14 NA TRBJ1-2 TRBV9 NA
CASSEVGGANEKLFF TGTGCCAGCAGTGAAGTTGGCGGAGCTAATGAAAAACTGTTTTTT 15 NA TRBJ1-4 TRBV2 NA
CASSPLGGVGWTYEQYF TGTGCCAGCAGTCCCTTAGGGGGAGTGGGCTGGACCTACGAGCAGTACTTC 17 NA TRBJ2-7 TRBV28 NA
CASSPSGVAGYNEQFF TGTGCCAGCAGCCCCAGTGGGGTAGCGGGATACAATGAGCAGTTCTTC 16 TRBD2 TRBJ2-1 TRBV7-9 NA
CASSGTGYPYEQYF TGCGCCAGCAGTGGGACAGGCTATCCCTACGAGCAGTACTTC 14 TRBD1 TRBJ2-7 TRBV10-1 NA
CASSEARQYYGYTF TGTGCCAGCAGTGAAGCCAGGCAGTACTATGGCTACACCTTC 14 NA TRBJ1-2 TRBV25-1 once
CASSIESFNEKLFF TGTGCCAGTAGTATAGAGTCTTTTAATGAAAAACTGTTTTTT 14 NA TRBJ1-4 TRBV19 NA
CASSFGQGFYEQYF TGTGCCAGCAGCTTCGGACAGGGGTTCTACGAGCAGTACTTC 14 TRBD1 TRBJ2-7 TRBV7-8 NA
CASSSKGFQPQHF TGTGCCAGCAGCTCGAAGGGTTTTCAGCCCCAGCATTTT 13 NA TRBJ1-5 TRBV9 NA
CASSFSYEQYF TGTGCCAGCAGCTTTTCCTACGAGCAGTACTTC 11 NA TRBJ2-7 TRBV11-2 few
CASSQRTNGVNEQFF TGCGCCAGCAGCCAACGCACTAACGGGGTCAATGAGCAGTTCTTC 15 NA TRBJ2-1 TRBV4-3 NA
CASSMAWYSNQPQHF TGTGCCAGTAGTATGGCGTGGTATAGCAATCAGCCCCAGCATTTT 15 NA TRBJ1-5 TRBV19 NA
CASSQGGTSGRSAYEQYF TGCGCCAGCAGCCAAGGAGGGACTAGCGGGAGATCGGCCTACGAGCAGTACTTC 18 TRBD2 TRBJ2-7 TRBV4-3 NA
CAWSRGNTIYF TGTGCCTGGAGTCGGGGAAACACCATATATTTT 11 NA TRBJ1-3 TRBV30 NA
CASSQDREKVNEKLFF TGTGCCAGCAGCCAAGACAGGGAAAAGGTTAATGAAAAACTGTTTTTT 16 NA TRBJ1-4 TRBV4-2 NA
CASSLGLNTEAFF TGTGCCAGCAGTTTAGGATTGAACACTGAAGCTTTCTTT 13 NA TRBJ1-1 TRBV6-6 NA
CASLGGGNYGYTF TGTGCCAGCCTAGGGGGGGGGAACTATGGCTACACCTTC 13 NA TRBJ1-2 TRBV6-1 NA
CASSQLTGKNQPQHF TGCGCCAGCAGCCAACTGACAGGAAAAAATCAGCCCCAGCATTTT 15 NA TRBJ1-5 TRBV4-3 NA
CASSSRTAYNQPQHF TGTGCCAGCAGTTCCCGGACAGCTTACAATCAGCCCCAGCATTTT 15 NA TRBJ1-5 TRBV28 once
CASSQVLGFGNQPQHF TGCGCCAGCAGCCAAGTTCTAGGGTTTGGCAATCAGCCCCAGCATTTT 16 NA TRBJ1-5 TRBV4-3 NA
CASSHPFGRDEQYF TGCGCCAGCAGCCACCCTTTTGGGCGGGACGAGCAGTACTTC 14 NA TRBJ2-7 TRBV4-1 NA
CASSSRASWGRYEQYF TGTGCCAGCAGTTCCCGGGCTTCCTGGGGTCGCTACGAGCAGTACTTC 16 NA TRBJ2-7 TRBV28 once
CATSSGRSTDTQYF TGTGCCACATCTAGCGGGAGAAGCACAGATACGCAGTATTTT 14 TRBD2 TRBJ2-3 TRBV19 once
CASSLDRQGRNSPLHF TGTGCCAGCAGCTTGGACCGACAGGGACGAAATTCACCCCTCCACTTT 16 TRBD1 TRBJ1-6 TRBV11-2 NA
CATSRDWAGYNEQFF TGTGCCACCAGCAGAGATTGGGCAGGGTACAATGAGCAGTTCTTC 15 NA TRBJ2-1 TRBV15 NA
CASSQDGGASDTQYF TGTGCCAGCAGCCAAGACGGGGGCGCCTCAGATACGCAGTATTTT 15 NA TRBJ2-3 TRBV7-9 NA
CASSPLGQIYEQYF TGTGCCAGCAGTCCCTTGGGACAGATCTACGAGCAGTACTTC 14 TRBD1 TRBJ2-7 TRBV6-1 NA
CSVRATQETQYF TGCAGCGTTCGGGCTACCCAAGAGACCCAGTACTTC 12 NA TRBJ2-5 TRBV29-1 NA
CASSSRQGLGSNQPQHF TGTGCCAGCAGTTCCCGACAGGGGCTGGGAAGCAATCAGCCCCAGCATTTT 17 TRBD1 TRBJ1-5 TRBV27 NA
CASSQSGETQYF TGCGCCAGCAGCCAAAGTGGAGAGACCCAGTACTTC 12 NA TRBJ2-5 TRBV4-1 NA
CASSYMGAEAFF TGTGCCAGCAGTTACATGGGTGCTGAAGCTTTCTTT 12 NA TRBJ1-1 TRBV6-6 few
CASSLAYTSSGNTIYF TGTGCCAGCAGCTTAGCATATACGAGCTCTGGAAACACCATATATTTT 16 NA TRBJ1-3 TRBV7-9 once
CASSVLGVLHEQYF TGTGCCAGCAGCGTCCTCGGGGTCCTCCACGAGCAGTACTTC 14 NA TRBJ2-7 TRBV5-6 NA
CASSYSVTGSSYEQYF TGTGCCAGCAGTTACTCGGTGACAGGGAGCTCCTACGAGCAGTACTTC 16 TRBD1 TRBJ2-7 TRBV6-5 once
CASSPSKGAGYEQYF TGCGCCAGCAGCCCCTCGAAGGGGGCAGGCTACGAGCAGTACTTC 15 TRBD1 TRBJ2-7 TRBV4-3 NA
CASSAGQRTEAFF TGTGCCAGCAGCGCGGGGCAAAGGACTGAAGCTTTCTTT 13 NA TRBJ1-1 TRBV9 NA
CSVELTGLMTDTQYF TGCAGCGTCGAACTGACAGGGTTGATGACAGATACGCAGTATTTT 15 TRBD1 TRBJ2-3 TRBV29-1 once
CASSLGQGIQPQHF TGTGCCAGCAGCTTGGGACAGGGGATACAGCCCCAGCATTTT 14 TRBD1 TRBJ1-5 TRBV5-6 NA
CASSVGSGDRDRQFF TGTGCCAGCAGCGTAGGTAGTGGGGACCGAGATAGGCAGTTCTTC 15 NA TRBJ2-1 TRBV9 NA
CASSNTPGRSPGELFF TGTGCCAGCAGTAACACCCCGGGACGGTCCCCCGGGGAGCTGTTTTTT 16 NA TRBJ2-2 TRBV21-1 NA
CASSLPRDTTDTQYF TGTGCCAGCAGTTTGCCGCGAGATACCACAGATACGCAGTATTTT 15 NA TRBJ2-3 TRBV28 NA
CASSQDPRTANTGELFF TGCGCCAGCAGCCAAGATCCCCGGACAGCAAACACCGGGGAGCTGTTTTTT 17 NA TRBJ2-2 TRBV4-1 NA